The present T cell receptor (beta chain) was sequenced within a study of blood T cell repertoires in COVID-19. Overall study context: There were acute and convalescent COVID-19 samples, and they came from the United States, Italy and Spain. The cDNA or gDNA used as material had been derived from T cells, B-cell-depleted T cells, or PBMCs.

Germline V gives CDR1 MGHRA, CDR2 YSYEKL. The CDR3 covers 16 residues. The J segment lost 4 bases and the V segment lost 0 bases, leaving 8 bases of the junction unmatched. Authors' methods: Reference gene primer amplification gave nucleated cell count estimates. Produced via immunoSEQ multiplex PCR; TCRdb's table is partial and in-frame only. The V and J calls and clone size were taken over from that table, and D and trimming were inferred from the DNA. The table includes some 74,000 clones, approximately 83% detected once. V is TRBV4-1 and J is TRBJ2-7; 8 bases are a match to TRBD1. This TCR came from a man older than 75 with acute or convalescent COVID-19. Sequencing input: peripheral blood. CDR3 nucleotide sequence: TGCGCCAGCAGCCAAGACTCCGGGACAGGATATTACGAGCAGTACTTC. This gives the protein CASSQDSGTGYYEQYF.